One sample yielded the 20 T cell receptor beta chains listed below, sequenced in a study of T cell responses to AZD1222 COVID-19 vaccine. Using immunoSEQ multiplex PCR, the repertoire was profiled, and TCRdb retains in-frame clones only, with some absent. This table holds about 77,000 clones, roughly nine tenths found once. Sample: peripheral blood, taken 28 days after the second AZD1222 dose. The receptors derive from an adult who received the AZD1222 COVID-19 vaccine.

The genes are TRBV15 and TRBJ2-1; tentatively, D is TRBD1 (5 bases). Germline V lookup: CDR1 LNHNV, CDR2 YYDKDF (reference sequence). CDR3 size: 16 residues. Deletions cut 2 bases from V and 0 bases from J, with 11 bases between. The CDR3 region has the DNA TGTGCCACCAGCAGAAATAGACAGAGCTCCTACAATGAGCAGTTCTTC. This codes for CATSRNRQSSYNEQFF.

The chain uses TRBV7-9 and TRBJ1-3; TRBD1 is a possible D gene (5 bases). Germline V lookup: CDR1 SEHNR, CDR2 FQNEAQ (reference sequence). The V end was cut by 1 base, the J end by 6 bases, with 13 bases between. CDR3 length equals 15 residues. DNA for the CDR3: TGTGCCAGCAGCTTAGATGGGGCAGTGGAAAACACCATATATTTT. It encodes CASSLDGAVENTIYF.

The chain combines TRBV6-5 with TRBJ2-7, with 11 bases that match TRBD2. The CDR3 extends over 15 amino acids. With 6 bases clipped from V and 6 bases from J, the junction kept 10 bases outside the gene matches. Germline-derived CDR1 and CDR2 are MNHEY and SVGAGI. The CDR3 loop reads CASRGLAVPDSEQYF. Written as DNA, the CDR3 is TGTGCCAGCAGGGGACTAGCGGTTCCCGATAGCGAGCAGTACTTC.

The rearrangement joins TRBV27 to TRBJ2-7; perhaps TRBD2 as D (7 bases). Trimming took 5 bases from V and 7 from J, leaving 18 bases between them. CDR1 is MNHEY and CDR2 is SMNVEV in the germline V gene (reference sequence). This CDR3 contains 14 residues. The CDR3 nucleotides are TGTGCCAGCAGTCCAACGGCGGGGGCGGGGGAGCAGTACTTC. This translates into CASSPTAGAGEQYF.

The rearrangement uses TRBV10-3 and TRBJ1-5, with D perhaps TRBD1 (5 bases). V lost 0 bases to trimming and J lost 12 bases, with 18 bases between them. Germline CDR1 is ENHRY and CDR2 is SYGVKD. There are 15 residues in the CDR3. The CDR3 sequence: CAISESGERGGVQHF. CDR3 sequence (DNA): TGTGCCATCAGTGAGTCCGGGGAGAGGGGAGGGGTCCAGCATTTT.

The chain carries TRBV7-2 and TRBJ1-5; 7 bases are shared with TRBD1. Germline V lookup: CDR1 SGHTA, CDR2 FQGNSA. The V and J ends lost 5 bases and 7 bases, in that order; junction bases with no gene match: 17. The CDR3 contains 17 residues. The CDR3 bases are TGTGCCAGCAGCACCAGGACAGGTGGGGTAGTCGGGCAGCCCCAGCATTTT. As protein: CASSTRTGGVVGQPQHF.

This rearrangement joins TRBV25-1 to TRBJ2-7, with a weak D call TRBD2 (6 bases). The V end lost 4 bases, the J end lost 7 bases, and 23 bases lay between the germline ends. There are 16 residues in the CDR3. Germline values: CDR1 MGHDK, CDR2 SYGVNS. The chain's CDR3 is CASSALGTGGTREQYF. The CDR3 coding sequence is TGTGCCAGCAGTGCCCTTGGGACGGGCGGGACGAGGGAGCAGTACTTC.

The V call is TRBV6-1, the J call TRBJ2-1, with a possible D match to TRBD2 (5 bases). Trimming pared 0 bases from V and 7 bases from J, leaving 10 bases between. Germline CDR1 reads MNHNS; CDR2 reads SASEGT. This CDR3 has 14 amino acids. CDR3 nucleotides: TGTGCCAGCAGTGAAGCGGGAGTGGGTAATGAGCAGTTCTTC. It encodes CASSEAGVGNEQFF.

The chain carries TRBV5-4 and TRBJ2-1; 10 nucleotides align to TRBD2. CDR1 is SGHNT and CDR2 is YYREEE in the germline V gene (reference sequence). The CDR3 covers 15 residues. V shed 1 base and J 9 bases; nucleotides not matched to a gene: 7. CDR3 sequence: CASSLSSGRASEQFF. For the CDR3, the DNA is TGTGCCAGCAGCTTGAGCAGCGGGAGGGCCAGTGAGCAGTTCTTC.

The genes are TRBV5-4 and TRBJ2-3; the match to TRBD2 covers 8 bases. This CDR3 is 14 amino acids long. The J segment lost 4 bases and the V segment lost 1 base, leaving 2 bases of the junction unmatched. Germline V lookup: CDR1 SGHNT, CDR2 YYREEE (reference sequence). CDR3 in amino acids: CASSLRREADTQYF. The CDR3, as DNA: TGTGCCAGCAGCTTGAGGCGGGAGGCAGATACGCAGTATTTT.

This chain joins TRBV6-5 and TRBJ1-2, with D uncertain. CDR1 is MNHEY, CDR2 SVGAGI, per germline. The CDR3 is made up of 13 amino acids. V was cut by 8 bases and J by 5 bases, with 15 bases left in between. CDR3 coding DNA: TGTGCCAGCCGAATGGGGAGGAGGTATGGCTACACCTTC. It is translated as CASRMGRRYGYTF.

This rearrangement joins TRBV11-3 to TRBJ2-1; TRBD2 agrees at 7 bases. The junction had 3 bases not matched to a gene; V was cut back by 3 bases and J by 1 base. The CDR3 runs 15 residues. CDR1 and CDR2 from the germline V gene are SGHNT and YENEEA. CDR3 sequence: CASSLRGGSYNEQFF. Written as DNA, the CDR3 is TGTGCCAGCAGCTTGCGGGGAGGGTCCTACAATGAGCAGTTCTTC.

The chain links TRBV27 to TRBJ2-7; 11 positions agree with TRBD1. Unmatched junction bases numbered 4, after V lost 5 bases and J lost 4 bases. This CDR3 contains 14 residues. Germline loops: CDR1 MNHEY, CDR2 SMNVEV (reference sequence). The CDR3 sequence: CASSLRDRGYEQYF. The CDR3, as DNA: TGTGCCAGCAGTCTCCGGGACAGGGGGTACGAGCAGTACTTC.

This chain links TRBV25-1 with TRBJ2-2; the match to TRBD1 covers 7 bases. This CDR3 comprises 15 residues. Germline CDR1 MGHDK, CDR2 SYGVNS. Trimming removed 4 bases from V and 5 bases from J; junction bases left unmatched: 7. The CDR3 loop is CASSGTDRITGELFF. The CDR3 region has the DNA TGTGCCAGCAGTGGTACGGACAGGATAACCGGGGAGCTGTTTTTT. The full variable domain, rest sourced from reference TRBV25-1 and TRBJ2-2, is EADIYQTPRYLVIGTGKKITLECSQTMGHDKMYWYQQDPGMELHLIHYSYGVNSTEKGDLSSESTVSRIRTEHFPLTLESARPSHTSQYLCASSGTDRITGELFFGEGSRLTVL.

The gene calls are TRBV28 and TRBJ1-1, with D uncertain. V dropped 2 bases and J dropped 1 base, with 17 bases sitting between them. Per the germline V gene, CDR1 is MDHEN and CDR2 is SYDVKM. The CDR3 is 17 amino acids. CDR3 sequence: CASSLDGEGLGNTEAFF. In DNA form, the CDR3 reads TGTGCCAGCAGTTTAGATGGGGAAGGGTTGGGGAACACTGAAGCTTTCTTT. Supplemented by reference TRBV28 and TRBJ1-1, the full variable domain reads DVKVTQSSRYLVKRTGEKVFLECVQDMDHENMFWYRQDPGLGLRLIYFSYDVKMKEKGDIPEGYSVSREKKERFSLILESASTNQTSMYLCASSLDGEGLGNTEAFFGQGTRLTVV.

The rearrangement uses TRBV6-4 and TRBJ1-1; 7 bases are shared with TRBD1. The germline gives CDR1 MRHNA, CDR2 SNTAGT. There are 13 residues in the CDR3. The ends lost 5 bases at V and 7 bases at J; junction bases unmatched: 7. The CDR3 nucleotides read TGTGCCAGCAGTAGTGAGGGGGCCGATGAAGCTTTCTTT. Its protein product is CASSSEGADEAFF.

The chain employs TRBV5-1 and TRBJ2-1, with TRBD1 matching over 7 bases. Germline V lookup: CDR1 SGHRS, CDR2 YFSETQ. The CDR3 consists of 15 residues. The junction had 8 bases not matched to a gene; V was cut back by 4 bases and J by 4 bases. The CDR3 is CASSPRQGSYNEQFF. CDR3 sequence (DNA): TGCGCCAGCAGCCCCCGACAGGGTTCTTACAATGAGCAGTTCTTC.

The gene calls are TRBV27 and TRBJ1-2, with no clear D. The CDR3 loop spans 16 amino acids. Germline lookup yields CDR1 MNHEY and CDR2 SMNVEV (reference sequence). Trimming cost V 5 bases and J 4 bases, with 20 bases left between them. The CDR3 nucleotides read TGTGCCAGCAGTCCCCTCGGCGCCCTTGCAGGCTATGGCTACACCTTC. Translated, it gives CASSPLGALAGYGYTF.

This rearrangement joins TRBV28 to TRBJ1-2; TRBD1 matches at 7 bases. Germline V gives CDR1 MDHEN, CDR2 SYDVKM. V gave up 3 bases and J gave up 6 bases; unmatched junction bases: 4. The length of the CDR3 is 13 residues. The DNA for the CDR3 is TGTGCCAGCAGTTTCGGCCAGGGGGATGGCTACACCTTC. Encoded protein: CASSFGQGDGYTF.

The V gene is TRBV19, the J gene TRBJ1-5; TRBD1 is a possible D gene (5 bases). CDR3 size: 14 residues. From germline, CDR1 is LNHDA and CDR2 SQIVND (reference sequence). V was cut by 10 bases and J by 7 bases, with 20 bases left in between. The CDR3 nucleotides read TGTGCCACGCAACGGGGGGGAGGTGGCCAGCCCCAGCATTTT. Its translation is CATQRGGGGQPQHF.